Listed below are T cell receptor beta chains from one sample, sequenced in a study of cytomegalovirus exposure and HLA in healthy donors. Generated by immunoSEQ multiplex PCR, the TCRdb table keeps only in-frame clones and is missing some. Among under 150,000 clones listed, roughly four fifths were seen once. The sequencing input was PBMCs. The receptor source for this set is a boy between 2 and 10 years old in good health and CMV-seronegative. CDR3s include the opening cysteine and the closing phenylalanine or tryptophan. Each record gives: V gene, J gene, clone size, D gene, CDR3 protein, CDR3 DNA. A D gene is named only where the DNA matches it firmly. Expanded clones get a size class; other rows say once, few or many, or leave the size out.

TRBV6-5,TRBJ2-3,-,TRBD2,CASSYSPGTIDTQYF,TGTGCCAGCAGTTACTCGCCCGGGACTATAGATACGCAGTATTTT
TRBV19,TRBJ1-5,-,-,CASGDWPTEPQHF,TGTGCCAGTGGGGACTGGCCGACGGAGCCCCAGCATTTT
TRBV5-6,TRBJ2-7,-,-,CASSIGIVYEQYF,TGTGCCAGCAGCATCGGGATCGTCTACGAGCAGTACTTC
TRBV27,TRBJ1-6,once,TRBD1,CASRPGQNNSPLHF,TGTGCCAGCAGACCGGGACAGAATAATTCACCCCTCCACTTT
TRBV7-8,TRBJ1-1,-,TRBD1,CASSLGQGRTEAFF,TGTGCCAGCAGCTTAGGACAGGGAAGGACTGAAGCTTTCTTT
TRBV11-3,TRBJ2-1,-,-,CASSKTGEDEQFF,TGTGCCAGCAGCAAAACAGGGGAGGATGAGCAGTTCTTC
TRBV13,TRBJ1-2,-,-,CASSPGSGYTF,TGTGCCAGCAGCCCGGGGAGTGGCTACACCTTC
TRBV5-1,TRBJ2-1,-,TRBD2,CASSSNLAGFIYEQFF,TGCGCCAGCTCTTCCAATCTAGCGGGATTTATCTATGAGCAGTTCTTC
TRBV30,TRBJ1-2,-,TRBD1,CAWSVYDRGFYGYTF,TGTGCCTGGAGTGTTTACGACAGGGGATTCTATGGCTACACCTTC
TRBV6-1,TRBJ1-2,-,TRBD1,CASSPWDSYGYTF,TGTGCCAGCAGTCCATGGGACAGCTATGGCTACACCTTC
TRBV25-1,TRBJ1-4,-,TRBD1,CASVGGGQGRRKEKLFF,TGTGCCAGCGTTGGAGGGGGACAGGGGAGGAGGAAAGAAAAACTGTTTTTT
TRBV30,TRBJ2-2,once,TRBD2,CAWKKREVDTGELFF,TGTGCCTGGAAGAAGCGGGAAGTTGACACCGGGGAGCTGTTTTTT
TRBV18,TRBJ2-1,-,-,CASSPVLNEQFF,TGTGCCAGCTCACCAGTCTTAAATGAGCAGTTCTTC
TRBV5-4,TRBJ1-1,-,-,CASSLSDTEAFF,TGTGCCAGCAGCTTGTCGGACACTGAAGCTTTCTTT
TRBV6-1,TRBJ2-2,-,TRBD1,CASKAQGDTGELFF,TGTGCCAGCAAAGCACAGGGGGACACCGGGGAGCTGTTTTTT
TRBV9,TRBJ2-3,-,-,CASSRGGGTDTQYF,TGTGCCAGCAGTAGGGGGGGAGGCACAGATACGCAGTATTTT
TRBV11-3,TRBJ2-3,-,-,CASSRGRTQYF,TGTGCCAGCAGCCGGGGAAGGACGCAGTATTTT
TRBV7-9,TRBJ1-1,-,TRBD1,CASSYRGDTEAFF,TGTGCCAGCAGCTACAGGGGCGACACTGAAGCTTTCTTT
TRBV4-1,TRBJ1-4,-,-,CASSLDSATNEKLFF,TGCGCCAGCAGCCTCGACAGCGCAACTAATGAAAAACTGTTTTTT
TRBV10-3,TRBJ2-3,-,TRBD1,CAIRGTGQTDTQYF,TGTGCCATCAGGGGGACAGGGCAGACAGATACGCAGTATTTT
TRBV5-1,TRBJ1-4,-,-,CASSLVVRASETNEKLFF,TGCGCCAGCAGCTTGGTGGTCAGGGCATCGGAAACTAATGAAAAACTGTTTTTT
TRBV7-8,TRBJ1-3,-,-,CASSLISRQGGGDTIYF,TGTGCCAGCAGCTTAATCTCTAGGCAGGGAGGAGGAGACACCATATATTTT
TRBV7-9,TRBJ2-2,-,TRBD1,CASSSPDRVNTGELFF,TGTGCCAGCAGCTCGCCCGACAGGGTGAACACCGGGGAGCTGTTTTTT
TRBV7-3,TRBJ2-2,-,TRBD2,CASSRTSGDTGELFF,TGTGCCAGCAGCCGGACTAGCGGGGACACCGGGGAGCTGTTTTTT
TRBV7-3,TRBJ2-1,-,TRBD2,CASSLTSASGSWVNEQFF,TGTGCCAGCAGCTTAACGTCGGCTAGCGGGAGCTGGGTAAATGAGCAGTTCTTC
TRBV7-9,TRBJ2-3,-,-,CASRIVGGATDTQYF,TGTGCCAGCAGGATCGTGGGGGGGGCCACAGATACGCAGTATTTT
TRBV10-1,TRBJ1-5,few,-,CASSESSYQPQHF,TGCGCCAGCAGTGAGTCGAGCTATCAGCCCCAGCATTTT